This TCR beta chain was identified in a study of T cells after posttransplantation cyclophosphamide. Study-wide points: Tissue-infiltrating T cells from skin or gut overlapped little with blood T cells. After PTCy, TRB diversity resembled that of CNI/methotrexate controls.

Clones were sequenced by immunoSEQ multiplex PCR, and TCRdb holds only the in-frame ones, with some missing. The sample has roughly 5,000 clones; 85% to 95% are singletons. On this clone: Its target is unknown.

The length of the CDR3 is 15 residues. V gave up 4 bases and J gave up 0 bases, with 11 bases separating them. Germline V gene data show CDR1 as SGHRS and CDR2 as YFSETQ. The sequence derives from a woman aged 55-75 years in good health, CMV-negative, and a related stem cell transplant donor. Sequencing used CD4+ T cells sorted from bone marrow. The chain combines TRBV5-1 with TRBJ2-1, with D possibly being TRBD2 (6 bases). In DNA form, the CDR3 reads TGCGCCAGCAGCCCGGGACTGAACTCCTACAATGAGCAGTTCTTC. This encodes CASSPGLNSYNEQFF. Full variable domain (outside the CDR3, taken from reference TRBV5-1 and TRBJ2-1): KAGVTQTPRYLIKTRGQQVTLSCSPISGHRSVSWYQQTPGQGLQFLFEYFSETQRNKGNFPGRFSGRQFSNSRSEMNVSTLELGDSALYLCASSPGLNSYNEQFFGPGTRLTVL.